This T cell receptor beta chain was recovered during a study of OX40 agonist ivuxolimab in advanced cancers. The overall study: Participants averaged approximately 65 years of age (range roughly 23 to 90) and were 82.7% male.

Study results and limitations: Blood T cells, both CD4+ and CD8+, expanded clonally by week 6 at 0.1 to 3.0 mg/kg.

V lost 3 bases and J 7 bases, leaving 4 bases between the germline ends. The CDR3 extends over 11 amino acids. Per the germline V gene, CDR1 is MNHEY and CDR2 is SMNVEV (reference sequence). Concerning this clone itself: The antigen is unknown.

Repertoires were generated with immunoSEQ multiplex PCR, while TCRdb's copy carries only in-frame clones and drops some. Of some 60,000 clones listed, approximately 91% are singletons. Peripheral blood came from all dose cohorts at three timepoints. This receptor was taken from an adult with an advanced solid tumor such as melanoma, head and neck, liver or kidney cancer. This specimen was CD4+ or CD8+ T cells sorted from blood, taken in a trial of the OX40 agonist ivuxolimab. The V and J genes are TRBV27 and TRBJ2-1; D gene unclear. The CDR3 bases are TGTGCCAGCAGTTTGAGGAATGAGCAGTTCTTC. Its protein product is CASSLRNEQFF.